These 3 T cell receptor beta chains originate from one sample sequenced in a study of blood T cells in healthy people across ages. The use of a sample-barcoded 5' primer and a J-beta primer mix characterized a second PCR of roughly 7 to 11 cycles. TCRdb recomputed calls from the 5' RACE reads with MiXCR, one row per CDR3 protein. The sample carries about 290,000 distinct CDR3 sequences, roughly a quarter recorded once. Specimen: blood. These receptors all stem from a woman between 70 and 85 years old in good health.

This clonotype turned up a few times. The gene calls are TRBV25-1 and TRBJ2-1, with 8 bases matching TRBD2. The J call is uncertain, as TRBJ2-7 better fits the DNA end. This CDR3 contains 14 residues. Germline loops: CDR1 MGHDK, CDR2 SYGVNS. The CDR3 nucleotides read TGTGCCAGCAGTGATCCGGGACTAGGCTACGAGCAGTACTTC. Translating gives CASSDPGLGYEQYF.

The chain joins TRBV7-2 to TRBJ1-6; D remains unclear. With 4 bases removed from V and 0 bases from J, the gap between germline ends came to 1 base. The germline V gene has CDR1 SGHTA and CDR2 FQGNSA. CDR3 length: 13 residues. The CDR3 here is CASSSSYNSPLHF. The CDR3 DNA is TGTGCCAGCAGCTCCTCCTATAATTCACCCCTCCACTTT.

The genes are TRBV29-1 and TRBJ2-5, with 9 bases matching TRBD1. The CDR3 covers 13 residues. Germline CDR1 is SQVTM and CDR2 is ANQGSEA. V lost 7 bases, J lost 4 bases, and 7 bases stayed unmatched. The CDR3 loop is CSADRGRGETQYF. The CDR3 DNA is TGCAGCGCTGACAGGGGGAGAGGAGAGACCCAGTACTTC. Based on the CDR3 plus reference TRBV29-1 and TRBJ2-5, the full variable domain is SAVISQKPSRDICQRGTSLTIQCQVDSQVTMMFWYRQQPGQSLTLIATANQGSEATYESGFVIDKFPISRPNLTFSTLTVSNMSPEDSSIYLCSADRGRGETQYFGPGTRLLVL.